The clone carrying this T cell receptor (beta chain) appeared many times. iRepertoire HTBI primers and Arm-PCR of CDR3 regions built TCR beta libraries. TCRdb fed the multiplex PCR reads into MiXCR, producing one record per CDR3 protein. The data hold around 300,000 distinct CDR3 sequences, with more than 20% observed a single time. The data stem from a study of regulatory T cells in long-lasting Graves disease. As for time point: persistent/refractory GD, antithyroid drugs over 5 years with positive TRAb. RNA from PBMCs was the source of the TCR library. Trimming cost V 7 bases and J 5 bases, with 26 bases left between them. Germline CDR1 DFQATT, CDR2 SNEGSKA (reference sequence). The CDR3 totals 16 residues.

V and J are TRBV20-1 and TRBJ2-5; tentatively, D is TRBD2 (5 bases). Here the sequenced sample was peripheral blood mononuclear cells (PBMCs), taken when the disease was refractory, from a patient treated with antithyroid drugs. The receptor was derived from a female donor with Graves disease. In DNA, the CDR3 is TGCAGTGTTGATGGGTCTTTTTTAGGGCGGAGGGAGACCCAGTACTTC. Protein: CSVDGSFLGRRETQYF.